This TCR beta chain was profiled in a study of cytomegalovirus exposure and HLA in healthy donors. Findings and limits, study-wide: Most TCR sequences were seen very rarely across donors, but some public TCRs occurred in many.

For this clone: Its antigen is not known.

The germline gives CDR1 SGHTA, CDR2 FQGNSA. V shed 0 bases, J shed 4 bases, and the junction held 3 bases outside the gene matches. The CDR3 loop spans 17 amino acids. Libraries were prepared by immunoSEQ multiplex PCR; TCRdb keeps only in-frame clonotypes and omits some of them. The table lists over 70,000 clones, 70% to 90% of them singletons. The chain links TRBV7-2 to TRBJ2-5; TRBD2 matches 15 bases. This clonotype was obtained from a young woman in good health and CMV-seropositive. What was sequenced was PBMCs. The CDR3 DNA reads TGTGCCAGCAGCTTAGCGCGGACTAGCGGGGGGGGAGAGACCCAGTACTTC. Amino acid sequence: CASSLARTSGGGETQYF.